This TCR beta chain was recorded in a study of regulatory T cells in long-lasting Graves disease. Findings and caveats of the study: The number of shared public clonotypes was higher in persistent patients (around 2,700) than new patients (966).

The TCR beta library used iRepertoire HTBI primers with Arm-PCR amplification of CDR3. One entry per CDR3 protein, called by TCRdb with MiXCR from the multiplex PCR reads. Of 400,000 to 450,000 distinct CDR3 sequences listed, less than 20% were seen once; the top ten hold roughly 10%. Noted time point: newly diagnosed GD, antithyroid drugs for less than 3 months. Generation of the TCR library employed RNA extracted from PBMCs. This clonotype was counted at least ten times. Its target is not known. CDR3 length: 16 amino acids. Germline CDR1 reads SGHRS; CDR2 reads YFSETQ. V shed 7 bases and J 6 bases; nucleotides not matched to a gene: 14. This sample also belongs to another study, concerning T cells in Graves' hyperthyroidism and ophthalmopathy. This second study says: The HTBI set primed first-round TCR CDR3 RT-PCR.

This chain uses TRBV5-1 with TRBJ2-1; 9 bases align to TRBD1. The source of this sequence is a woman aged 25 to 39 with Graves disease. Sequencing was performed on peripheral blood mononuclear cells (PBMCs), taken at new diagnosis, from a patient treated with antithyroid drugs. The CDR3: CASARQQGAGLNEQFF. The DNA of the CDR3 is TGCGCCAGCGCACGTCAACAGGGGGCAGGGCTCAATGAGCAGTTCTTC.